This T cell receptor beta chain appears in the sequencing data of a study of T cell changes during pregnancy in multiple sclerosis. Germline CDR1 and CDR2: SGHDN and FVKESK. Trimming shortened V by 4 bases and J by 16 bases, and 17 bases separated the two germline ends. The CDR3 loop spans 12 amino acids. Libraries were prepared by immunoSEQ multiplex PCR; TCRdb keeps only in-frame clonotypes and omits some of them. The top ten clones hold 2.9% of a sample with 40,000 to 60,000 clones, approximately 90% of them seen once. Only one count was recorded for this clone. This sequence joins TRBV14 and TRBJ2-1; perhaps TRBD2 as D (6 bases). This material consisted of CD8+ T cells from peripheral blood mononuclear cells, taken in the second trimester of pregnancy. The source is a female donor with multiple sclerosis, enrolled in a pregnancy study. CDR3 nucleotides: TGTGCCAGCAGCCCCTCCGCAACGGGGGTCTTCTTC. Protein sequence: CASSPSATGVFF.